The 5 T cell receptor beta chains below were found in one sample sequenced in a study of cytomegalovirus exposure and HLA in healthy donors. Amplification used 60 Vbeta primers and 13 Jbeta primers. TCRdb's table, derived via immunoSEQ multiplex PCR, lists solely in-frame clones and lacks some. Recorded for this sample: about 60,000 clones. The sample taken for sequencing was PBMCs. The receptors originated from a man aged 50-60 years in good health and CMV-seropositive.

V is TRBV20-1 and J is TRBJ2-1, with D perhaps matching TRBD1 (5 bases). Trimming removed 3 bases at V and 7 bases at J, with 7 bases between. Germline V gives CDR1 DFQATT, CDR2 SNEGSKA (reference sequence). This CDR3 has 11 residues. The CDR3 bases are TGCAGTGCTAGTTCAGGGAATGAGCAGTTCTTC. Translation gives CSASSGNEQFF.

This clone is medium-sized by frequency. One end of the junction does not line up with germline, which may come from a read error. The genes are TRBV4-2 and TRBJ2-1, with D possibly matching TRBD1 (5 bases). This CDR3 has 15 residues. Germline V gene data show CDR1 as LGHNA and CDR2 as YNFKEQ. The CDR3 is CASTTTDSSDNEQFF. In DNA, the CDR3 is TGTGCCAGCACTACGACAGACAGCTCCGACAATGAGCAGTTCTTC.

This chain connects TRBV19 to TRBJ2-3, with D perhaps TRBD2 (6 bases). V shed 5 bases and J shed 2 bases, with 14 bases lying between them. Germline V gene data show CDR1 as LNHDA and CDR2 as SQIVND (reference sequence). The CDR3 runs 15 residues. CDR3 protein: CASSPRDFLTDTQYF. The CDR3 region has the DNA TGTGCCAGTAGTCCCAGGGACTTCCTCACAGATACGCAGTATTTT.

The chain combines TRBV5-1 with TRBJ2-7, with 11 positions matching TRBD2. This CDR3 has 15 residues. CDR1 is SGHRS and CDR2 is YFSETQ in the germline V gene. V dropped 4 bases and J dropped 6; count of bases not matched to a gene: 9. Written as DNA, the CDR3 is TGCGCCAGCAGCCCCACGATAGCGGGAGGGCCCGAGCAGTACTTC. Its protein product is CASSPTIAGGPEQYF.

This sequence joins TRBV28 and TRBJ2-1; 11 bases are shared with TRBD1. Germline-derived CDR1 and CDR2 are MDHEN and SYDVKM. This CDR3 is built from 14 residues. The V segment lost 10 bases and the J segment 9 bases; nucleotides outside the gene matches: 11. CDR3 sequence reads: CATRKGQGVPEQFF. CDR3 nucleotide sequence: TGTGCCACCAGAAAGGGACAGGGGGTCCCTGAGCAGTTCTTC. The variable domain in full, with the rest retrieved from reference TRBV28 and TRBJ2-1, is DVKVTQSSRYLVKRTGEKVFLECVQDMDHENMFWYRQDPGLGLRLIYFSYDVKMKEKGDIPEGYSVSREKKERFSLILESASTNQTSMYLCATRKGQGVPEQFFGPGTRLTVL.